The 25 T cell receptor beta chains below come from one sample, sequenced in a study of T-cell reconstitution after alpha-beta-depleted transplantation in children. Unique molecular identifiers were used to barcode this TCRbeta library. MiXCR, run by TCRdb on the PCR reads, gives a single entry per CDR3 protein. The data hold about 250,000 distinct CDR3 sequences, with 20% to 30% observed a single time. The sequences come from PBMCs, mostly from graft donor cells, collected 360 days after TCRalphabeta/CD19-depleted stem cell transplant. The receptors come from a female patient aged 2-9 years who had a stem cell transplant for congenital amegakaryocytic thrombocytopenia, so the T cells may come from the graft donor.

This clonotype was counted between two and nine times. The genes are TRBV20-1 and TRBJ1-2; D not resolved. V dropped 1 base and J dropped 2 bases, with 8 bases sitting between them. Per germline, CDR1 DFQATT and CDR2 SNEGSKA (reference sequence). The CDR3 extends over 13 amino acids. DNA for the CDR3: TGCAGTGCTAGAGGGGGAGACAACTATGGCTACACCTTC. It yields the protein CSARGGDNYGYTF.

This clonotype appeared a few times. The gene calls are TRBV12-3 or TRBV12-4 and TRBJ2-7; D remains unclear. The V gene lost 6 bases and the J gene lost 12 bases, with 21 bases spanning the gap. The CDR3 sequence is 13 residues long. DNA for the CDR3: TGTGCCAGCAGCTCCCTCCCGGTAGCCCCCATGTACTTC. It is translated as CASSSLPVAPMYF.

The genes are TRBV7-9 and TRBJ2-2; D is undetermined. The germline V gene encodes CDR1 SEHNR and CDR2 FQNEAQ (reference sequence). CDR3 length: 16 amino acids. The V end lost 5 bases, the J end lost 7 bases, and 20 bases lay between the germline ends. CDR3 residues: CASSRSPGARDGELFF. The CDR3 DNA is TGTGCCAGCAGCCGGAGCCCGGGTGCACGCGACGGGGAGCTGTTTTTT.

The chain has TRBV2 and TRBJ2-5; D not certain. This CDR3 contains 16 residues. V dropped 1 base and J dropped 1 base, with 13 bases sitting between them. Germline lookup yields CDR1 SNHLY and CDR2 FYNNEI. The chain's CDR3 is CASSEEWDPAQETQYF. The CDR3 DNA follows: TGTGCCAGCAGTGAAGAGTGGGATCCAGCCCAAGAGACCCAGTACTTC.

This clonotype has ten or more counts. The chain carries TRBV6-1 and TRBJ2-7, with TRBD1 identical over 9 bases. Germline V gene lookup returns CDR1 MNHNS and CDR2 SASEGT. This CDR3 is built from 15 residues. With V trimmed by 2 bases and J by 5 bases, 7 bases remained unmatched. This chain's CDR3 is CASSETGTGHHEQYF. The CDR3 DNA reads as TGTGCCAGCAGTGAAACCGGGACAGGGCACCACGAGCAGTACTTC.

The chain combines TRBV14 with TRBJ2-6, with unresolved D. V was clipped by 1 base and J by 0 bases, with 1 base between them. The CDR3 contains 14 residues. Germline values: CDR1 SGHDN, CDR2 FVKESK. CDR3 DNA: TGTGCCAGCAGCCAAGTCTCTGGGGCCAACGTCCTGACTTTC. Protein product: CASSQVSGANVLTF. Together with reference TRBV14 and TRBJ2-6, the CDR3 gives the full variable domain: EAGVTQFPSHSVIEKGQTVTLRCDPISGHDNLYWYRRVMGKEIKFLLHFVKESKQDESGMPNNRFLAERTGGTYSTLKVQPAELEDSGVYFCASSQVSGANVLTFGAGSRLTVL.

This clonotype came up a few times. This rearrangement joins TRBV27 to TRBJ2-1; 9 positions match TRBD2. The CDR3 is 16 amino acids. Germline trimming cut 2 bases from V and 8 bases from J; bases unmatched to any gene: 10. Per the germline V gene, CDR1 is MNHEY and CDR2 is SMNVEV (reference sequence). The CDR3 protein is CASSLVGGRVGDEQFF. CDR3 nucleotide sequence: TGTGCCAGCAGTTTAGTTGGCGGGAGGGTAGGGGATGAGCAGTTCTTC.

The CDR3 sequence is CAISEGTPWPTDTQYF. The CDR3 region has the DNA TGTGCCATCAGTGAGGGGACCCCATGGCCCACAGATACGCAGTATTTT. The chain combines TRBV10-3 with TRBJ2-3, with D perhaps given as TRBD1 or TRBD2 (5 bases each). Germline values: CDR1 ENHRY, CDR2 SYGVKD. V dropped 2 bases and J dropped 2 bases, with 14 bases sitting between them. CDR3 length: 16 amino acids.

The chain carries TRBV5-1 and TRBJ2-3; D could derive from TRBD1 or TRBD2 (5 bases each). CDR3 length: 15 residues. Trimming shortened V by 0 bases and J by 0 bases, and 8 bases separated the two germline ends. Germline V gene sequence: CDR1 SGHRS, CDR2 YFSETQ. The CDR3 DNA is TGCGCCAGCAGCTTGGACGGGGCTAGCACAGATACGCAGTATTTT. Its translation: CASSLDGASTDTQYF.

This chain links TRBV3-1 with TRBJ1-5; 8 nucleotides align to TRBD1. The germline gives CDR1 LGHDT, CDR2 YNNKEL (reference sequence). Losses at the gene ends were 3 bases for V and 11 bases for J; bases not matched to a gene: 3. The CDR3 is 12 amino acids. This CDR3 reads CASSQMTGAQHF. CDR3 DNA sequence: TGTGCCAGCAGCCAGATGACAGGGGCCCAGCATTTT.

The rearrangement uses TRBV27 and TRBJ2-3; possible D gene TRBD2, 6 bases. The V gene's germline CDR1 is MNHEY and CDR2 SMNVEV (reference sequence). The CDR3 runs 15 residues. The V end was cut by 6 bases, the J end by 1 base, with 14 bases between. The CDR3: CASRPTWGGTDTQYF. In DNA form, the CDR3 reads TGTGCCAGCAGACCAACTTGGGGGGGCACAGATACGCAGTATTTT.

The chain couples TRBV5-1 to TRBJ2-1; TRBD2 is a possible D gene (6 bases). Trimming left V 1 base short and J 7 bases short, with 24 bases between. CDR3 length equals 18 residues. Germline loops: CDR1 SGHRS, CDR2 YFSETQ. The CDR3 nucleotides read TGCGCCAGCAGCTTGCCCACGACTAGTTCTCCCCTATTGAATGAGCAGTTCTTC. It encodes CASSLPTTSSPLLNEQFF.

The gene calls are TRBV12-3 or TRBV12-4 and TRBJ1-5; 8 nucleotides match TRBD1. Trimming cost V 4 bases and J 5 bases; bases outside gene matches: 1. This CDR3 is 13 amino acids long. This CDR3 is CASSSGGDQPQHF. CDR3 nucleotide sequence: TGTGCCAGCAGTTCAGGGGGCGATCAGCCCCAGCATTTT.

This chain links TRBV28 with TRBJ2-2; D ambiguous. Germline V gives CDR1 MDHEN, CDR2 SYDVKM. The CDR3 length is 14 residues. V was pared by 8 bases and J by 4 bases, with 14 bases between. The CDR3 DNA is TGTGCCAGCTTCCGGCGATTAGGCACCGGGGAGCTGTTTTTT. Translation gives CASFRRLGTGELFF.

This clonotype was detected only a few times. This rearrangement joins TRBV20-1 to TRBJ1-4; the D is unclear. Trimming took off 5 bases at V and 4 bases at J, with 14 bases between the two ends. The CDR3 length is 14 residues. CDR1 DFQATT and CDR2 SNEGSKA come from the germline V gene (reference sequence). CDR3 sequence: CSALESGGNEKLFF. CDR3 bases: TGCAGTGCTCTAGAGTCAGGTGGTAATGAAAAACTGTTTTTT.

The J gene is TRBJ2-2, the V gene TRBV6-2 or TRBV6-3; the D call may be TRBD1 or TRBD2 (5 bases each). The germline CDR1 and CDR2 sequences are MNHEY and SVGEGT. V lost 3 bases to trimming and J lost 2 bases, with 16 bases between them. CDR3 length: 17 amino acids. The chain's CDR3 is CASSYFGTPYNTGELFF. The DNA for the CDR3 is TGTGCCAGCAGTTATTTCGGGACCCCCTACAACACCGGGGAGCTGTTTTTT.

This clonotype has a handful of counts. The gene calls are TRBV24-1 and TRBJ2-3, with TRBD1 as a possible D gene (6 bases). This CDR3 region has 13 residues. The V end was cut by 11 bases, the J end by 2 bases, with 13 bases between. Germline V lookup: CDR1 KGHDR, CDR2 SFDVKD. The CDR3 sequence is CASQTGTTDTQYF. In DNA, the CDR3 is TGTGCCAGCCAGACAGGAACCACAGATACGCAGTATTTT.

This clonotype was counted between two and nine times. DNA of the CDR3: TGTGCCAGCAGTGTCGTAGGGATGGGGAACATTCAGTACTTC. It is translated as CASSVVGMGNIQYF. This chain links TRBV6-1 with TRBJ2-4; D not resolved. V dropped 4 bases and J dropped 7 bases, with 14 bases sitting between them. Germline V lookup: CDR1 MNHNS, CDR2 SASEGT. This CDR3 comprises 14 residues.

In this sample, this clonotype turned up a few times. The chain is built from TRBV12-3 or TRBV12-4 and TRBJ1-5, with TRBD1 identical over 7 bases. J lost 7 bases, V lost 0 bases, and 3 bases had no gene match. The CDR3 loop spans 14 amino acids. The CDR3 sequence: CASSLAQGVQPQHF. The CDR3 nucleotides read TGTGCCAGCAGTTTAGCGCAGGGGGTACAGCCCCAGCATTTT.

The V gene is TRBV18, the J gene TRBJ2-3, with D possibly being TRBD2 (7 bases). Trimming removed 5 bases from V and 5 bases from J, with 14 bases in between. The CDR3 sequence is 14 residues long. Germline lookup yields CDR1 KGHSH and CDR2 LQKENI. The CDR3 DNA reads TGTGCCAGCTCAAAACGGGGGGCTGAAGATACGCAGTATTTT. Translation: CASSKRGAEDTQYF. Based on the CDR3 plus reference TRBV18 and TRBJ2-3, the full variable domain is NAGVMQNPRHLVRRRGQEARLRCSPMKGHSHVYWYRQLPEEGLKFMVYLQKENIIDESGMPKERFSAEFPKEGPSILRIQQVVRGDSAAYFCASSKRGAEDTQYFGPGTRLTVL.

This clonotype has at least ten counts. This rearrangement joins TRBV29-1 to TRBJ1-1; possible D gene TRBD1, 6 bases. Germline V gene data show CDR1 as SQVTM and CDR2 as ANQGSEA. The CDR3 has 15 residues. V was pared by 4 bases and J by 3 bases, with 18 bases between. CDR3 protein: CSVVVRGGGHTEAFF. CDR3 nucleotides: TGCAGCGTTGTGGTCCGAGGGGGGGGCCACACTGAAGCTTTCTTT.

This clonotype has just a few counts. V usage is TRBV28 and J usage is TRBJ2-3; D may be TRBD2 (5 bases). With 3 bases removed from V and 5 bases from J, the gap between germline ends came to 21 bases. Looked up from germline, CDR1 is MDHEN and CDR2 is SYDVKM. The CDR3 spans 17 residues. The CDR3 nucleotides read TGTGCCAGCAGTTTCCCAGCCCGGGAATTAGATAGAGATACGCAGTATTTT. Protein sequence: CASSFPARELDRDTQYF. The whole variable domain, remainder taken from reference TRBV28 and TRBJ2-3, is DVKVTQSSRYLVKRTGEKVFLECVQDMDHENMFWYRQDPGLGLRLIYFSYDVKMKEKGDIPEGYSVSREKKERFSLILESASTNQTSMYLCASSFPARELDRDTQYFGPGTRLTVL.

Only one count was recorded for this clonotype. The rearrangement uses TRBV19 and TRBJ1-5; D is ambiguous. The CDR3 length is 13 residues. V lost 4 bases, J lost 3 bases, and 7 bases lay in between. Germline values: CDR1 LNHDA, CDR2 SQIVND (reference sequence). The DNA for the CDR3 is TGTGCCAGTAGTACAAATTACAATCAGCCCCAGCATTTT. Protein product: CASSTNYNQPQHF.

This clonotype was recorded many times. V gene TRBV30 combines with J gene TRBJ2-1, with a possible D match to TRBD1 (6 bases). Germline CDR1 GTSNPN, CDR2 SVGIG (reference sequence). V was clipped by 1 base and J by 14 bases, with 15 bases between them. The CDR3 contains 12 residues. The CDR3 spells CAWSAEGVLKFF. The CDR3 DNA is TGTGCCTGGAGTGCTGAGGGGGTGCTAAAGTTCTTC.

The V gene is TRBV28, the J gene TRBJ2-3; D is unresolved. Trimming took off 1 base at V and 4 bases at J, with 12 bases between the two ends. This CDR3 has 15 residues. The germline V gene has CDR1 MDHEN and CDR2 SYDVKM. Here the CDR3 reads CASSLSGSPPDTQYF. The CDR3 DNA sequence: TGTGCCAGCAGTTTATCGGGCTCCCCCCCAGATACGCAGTATTTT.